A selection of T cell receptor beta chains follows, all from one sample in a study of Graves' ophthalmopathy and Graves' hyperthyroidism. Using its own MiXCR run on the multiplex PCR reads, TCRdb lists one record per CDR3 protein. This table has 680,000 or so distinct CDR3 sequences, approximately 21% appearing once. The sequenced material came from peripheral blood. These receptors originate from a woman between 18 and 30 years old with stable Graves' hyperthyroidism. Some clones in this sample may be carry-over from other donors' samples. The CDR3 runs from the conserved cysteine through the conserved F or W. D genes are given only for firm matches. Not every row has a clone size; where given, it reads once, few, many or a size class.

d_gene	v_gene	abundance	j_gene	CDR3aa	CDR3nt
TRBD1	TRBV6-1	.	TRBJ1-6	CASSQRQGTYNSPLHF	TGTGCCAGCAGTCAACGACAGGGGACGTATAATTCACCCCTCCACTTT
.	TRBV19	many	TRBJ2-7	CASHSGGPTNEQYF	TGTGCCAGCCACTCCGGGGGGCCCACTAACGAGCAGTACTTC
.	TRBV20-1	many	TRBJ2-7	CSASEDPSYEQYF	TGCAGTGCTAGCGAGGATCCGTCCTACGAGCAGTACTTC
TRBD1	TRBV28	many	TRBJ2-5	CASSFPDRHKTQYF	TGTGCCAGCAGTTTTCCGGACAGGCACAAGACCCAGTACTTC
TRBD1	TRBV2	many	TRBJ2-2	CAGDRGNTGELFF	TGTGCCGGGGACAGGGGGAACACCGGGGAGCTGTTTTTT
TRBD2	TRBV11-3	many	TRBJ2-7	CASSLGGLTSGTTTWSYEQYF	TGTGCCAGCAGCTTAGGGGGGTTAACTAGCGGCACTACGACGTGGAGCTACGAGCAGTACTTC
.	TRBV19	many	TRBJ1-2	CASSINIYGYTF	TGTGCCAGTAGTATTAACATCTATGGCTACACCTTC
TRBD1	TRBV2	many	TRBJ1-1	CASSEGQGLQFLF	TGTGCCAGCAGTGAGGGACAGGGATTGCAATTTCTCTTT
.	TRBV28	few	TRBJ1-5	CASGLRGYSNQPQHF	TGTGCCAGCGGCCTCAGGGGTTATAGCAATCAGCCCCAGCATTTT
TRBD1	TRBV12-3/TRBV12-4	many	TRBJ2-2	CASRGLGQGSGELFF	TGTGCCAGCAGAGGATTGGGACAGGGAAGCGGGGAGCTGTTTTTT
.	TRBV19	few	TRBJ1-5	CASREWKGSPLNQPQHF	TGTGCCAGTAGAGAGTGGAAAGGCAGCCCCCTCAATCAGCCCCAGCATTTT
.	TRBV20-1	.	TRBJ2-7	CSRKGTFSYEQYF	TGCAGTCGAAAGGGGACGTTCTCCTACGAGCAGTACTTC
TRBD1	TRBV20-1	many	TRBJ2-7	CSGGQGPYEQYF	TGCAGCGGTGGACAGGGTCCCTACGAGCAGTACTTC
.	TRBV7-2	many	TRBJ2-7	CASSLGGWERDEQYF	TGTGCCAGCAGCTTAGGGGGGTGGGAGCGGGACGAGCAGTACTTC
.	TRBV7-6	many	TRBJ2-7	CASSDGPLYEQYF	TGTGCCAGCAGCGACGGACCGCTCTACGAGCAGTACTTC
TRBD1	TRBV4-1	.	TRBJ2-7	CASSPYLDRGYEQYF	TGCGCCAGCAGCCCATACTTGGACAGGGGATACGAGCAGTACTTC
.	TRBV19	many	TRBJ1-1	CASSAHTGNTEAFF	TGTGCCAGTAGTGCCCATACAGGGAACACTGAAGCTTTCTTT
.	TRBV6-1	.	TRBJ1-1	CASSEKAVVNTEAFF	TGTGCCAGCAGTGAAAAGGCGGTCGTGAACACTGAAGCTTTCTTT
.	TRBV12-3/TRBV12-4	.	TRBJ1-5	CASSLSANSNQPQHF	TGTGCCAGCAGTTTATCCGCGAATAGCAATCAGCCCCAGCATTTT
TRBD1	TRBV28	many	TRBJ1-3	CASSFNRGLSGNTIYF	TGTGCCAGCAGTTTCAACAGGGGCCTCTCTGGAAACACCATATATTTT
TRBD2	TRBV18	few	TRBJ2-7	CASSPGVAGVAEQYF	TGTGCCAGCTCACCGGGGGTAGCGGGAGTCGCCGAGCAGTACTTC
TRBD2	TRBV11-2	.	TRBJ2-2	CASSHPSRGRNTGELFF	TGTGCCAGCAGCCACCCATCTCGCGGGAGGAACACCGGGGAGCTGTTTTTT
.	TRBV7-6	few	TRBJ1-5	CASSLAHKEPQHF	TGTGCCAGCAGCTTAGCCCACAAGGAGCCCCAGCATTTT
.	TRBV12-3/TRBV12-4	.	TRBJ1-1	CASSGTLLNTEAFF	TGTGCCAGCAGCGGCACCCTATTGAACACTGAAGCTTTCTTT